The 11 T cell receptor beta chains given below trace back to one sample, sequenced in a study of siplizumab effects on memory and regulatory T cells. Produced via immunoSEQ multiplex PCR; TCRdb's table is partial and in-frame only. Found here are 99,000 or so clones, about 93% of them singletons; the top ten hold roughly 0.62%. Sequenced input: Tregs sorted from blood. The source is a human donor in good health.

The chain joins TRBV10-3 to TRBJ1-1; D is unresolved. This CDR3 has 15 amino acids. V shed 6 bases and J shed 4 bases, with 18 bases lying between them. The germline gives CDR1 ENHRY, CDR2 SYGVKD. The CDR3, as DNA: TGTGCCATCAGCGCCGGTCCCCTCGCGGGCACTGAAGCTTTCTTT. This encodes CAISAGPLAGTEAFF.

This rearrangement joins TRBV25-1 to TRBJ1-2, with D uncertain. V lost 8 bases and J 4 bases, leaving 17 bases between the germline ends. In germline, CDR1 is MGHDK, CDR2 SYGVNS. This CDR3 is 14 amino acids long. CDR3: CASGSLGSSYGYTF. The CDR3 nucleotides read TGTGCCAGCGGTTCCCTGGGTAGTAGCTATGGCTACACCTTC.

This chain joins TRBV4-2 and TRBJ1-1; possible D gene TRBD1, 5 bases. This CDR3 is 15 amino acids long. Trimming stripped 4 bases from V and 1 base from J, with 13 bases between. Per germline, CDR1 LGHNA and CDR2 YNFKEQ. As DNA, the CDR3 is TGTGCCAGCAGCCCAACCACCCAGGGGAACACTGAAGCTTTCTTT. This translates into CASSPTTQGNTEAFF.

This clone came up once. The CDR3 coding sequence is TGCGCCAGCAGCGTGGGACTAGCGGGGGGCAATGAGCAGTTCTTC. Protein sequence: CASSVGLAGGNEQFF. The chain recombines TRBV5-1 with TRBJ2-1; 15 nucleotides line up with TRBD2. The length of the CDR3 is 15 residues. J gave up 6 bases and V 4 bases, and 2 bases lay outside the gene matches. Germline loops: CDR1 SGHRS, CDR2 YFSETQ.

This clone showed up just once. The J gene is TRBJ2-1, the V gene TRBV10-3; perhaps TRBD2 as D (5 bases). The CDR3 is 15 residues long. The germline CDR1 and CDR2 sequences are ENHRY and SYGVKD. V dropped 0 bases and J dropped 7 bases, with 13 bases sitting between them. For the CDR3, the DNA is TGTGCCATCAGTGAGTCTAGCGCCCGAAAGAATGAGCAGTTCTTC. As protein: CAISESSARKNEQFF.

The J gene is TRBJ2-7, the V gene TRBV7-8, with 8 bases matching TRBD1. The germline CDR1 and CDR2 sequences are SGHVS and FQNEAQ. The CDR3 consists of 15 residues. Losses at the gene ends were 3 bases for V and 1 base for J; bases not matched to a gene: 5. The CDR3 DNA reads TGTGCCAGCAGCTTCTCCGACAGGGGATCCTACGAGCAGTACTTC. Encoded protein: CASSFSDRGSYEQYF.

The V and J genes are TRBV7-9 and TRBJ1-3; no definite D call. V was trimmed by 5 bases and J by 6 bases, leaving 17 bases between them. CDR3 length: 15 residues. Germline-derived CDR1 and CDR2 are SEHNR and FQNEAQ (reference sequence). CDR3 amino acids: CASSRLPTSENTIYF. The CDR3 DNA reads TGTGCCAGCAGCCGCCTACCAACTTCGGAAAACACCATATATTTT.

The chain has TRBV2 and TRBJ1-3; no firm D call. CDR3 length equals 11 residues. CDR1 is SNHLY, CDR2 FYNNEI, per germline. Trimming pared 7 bases from V and 5 bases from J, leaving 6 bases between. The chain's CDR3 is CASIGRNTIYF. Here the CDR3 DNA reads TGTGCCAGCATAGGACGAAACACCATATATTTT.

CDR3 in amino acids: CARSLVSGRIDYGYTF. The CDR3 coding sequence is TGTGCCAGAAGCTTAGTTTCAGGACGGATCGACTATGGCTACACCTTC. The chain is built from TRBV7-5 and TRBJ1-2. TRBV7-5 is deemed a pseudogene. The CDR3 spans 16 residues.

The V gene is TRBV29-1, the J gene TRBJ1-2; D not certain. V was pared by 4 bases and J by 5 bases, with 14 bases between. Germline assignment: CDR1 SQVTM and CDR2 ANQGSEA. This CDR3 is built from 13 residues. CDR3 bases: TGCAGCGTTGCGCGTAATTTCGGGTATGGCTACACCTTC. Its protein product is CSVARNFGYGYTF.

V and J are TRBV5-8 and TRBJ2-2; tentative D call: TRBD2 (6 bases). CDR3 length equals 14 residues. Trimming removed 4 bases from V and 1 base from J, with 8 bases in between. Germline-derived CDR1 and CDR2 are SGHTS and YDEGEE. This CDR3 is CASSRGLNTGELFF. DNA for the CDR3: TGTGCCAGCAGCCGGGGACTGAACACCGGGGAGCTGTTTTTT.